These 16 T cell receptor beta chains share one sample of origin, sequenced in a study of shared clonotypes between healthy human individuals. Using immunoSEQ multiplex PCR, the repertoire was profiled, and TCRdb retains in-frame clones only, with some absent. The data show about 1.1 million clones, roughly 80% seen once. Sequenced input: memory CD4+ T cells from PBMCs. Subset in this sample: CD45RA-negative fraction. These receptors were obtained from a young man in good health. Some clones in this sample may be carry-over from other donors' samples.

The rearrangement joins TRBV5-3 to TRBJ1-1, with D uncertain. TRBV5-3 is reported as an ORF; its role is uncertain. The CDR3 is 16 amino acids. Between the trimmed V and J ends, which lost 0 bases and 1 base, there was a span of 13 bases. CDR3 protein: CARSLGPGMGNTEAFF. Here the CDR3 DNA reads TGTGCCAGAAGCTTGGGTCCGGGGATGGGGAACACTGAAGCTTTCTTT.

CDR3 nucleotides: TGTGCCTCCTCTTATGCGGCAATTGGAAACACCATATATTTT. It translates to CASSYAAIGNTIYF. V usage is TRBV30 and J usage is TRBJ1-3, with D unresolved. Trimming took 7 bases from V and 3 from J, leaving 16 bases between them. The CDR3 totals 14 residues. The germline V gene has CDR1 GTSNPN and CDR2 SVGIG (reference sequence). Supplemented by reference TRBV30 and TRBJ1-3, the full variable domain reads SQTIHQWPATLVQPVGSPLSLECTVEGTSNPNLYWYRQAAGRGLQLLFYSVGIGQISSEVPQNLSASRPQDRQFILSSKKLLLSDSGFYLCASSYAAIGNTIYFGEGSWLTVV.

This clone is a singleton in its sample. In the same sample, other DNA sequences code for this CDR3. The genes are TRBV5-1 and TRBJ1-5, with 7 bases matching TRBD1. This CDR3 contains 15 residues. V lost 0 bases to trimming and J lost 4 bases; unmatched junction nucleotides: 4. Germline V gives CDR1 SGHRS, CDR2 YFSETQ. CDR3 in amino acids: CASSLAGTENQPQHF. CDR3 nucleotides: TGCGCCAGCAGCTTGGCCGGGACAGAAAATCAGCCCCAGCATTTT. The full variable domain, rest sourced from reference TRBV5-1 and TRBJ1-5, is KAGVTQTPRYLIKTRGQQVTLSCSPISGHRSVSWYQQTPGQGLQFLFEYFSETQRNKGNFPGRFSGRQFSNSRSEMNVSTLELGDSALYLCASSLAGTENQPQHFGDGTRLSIL.

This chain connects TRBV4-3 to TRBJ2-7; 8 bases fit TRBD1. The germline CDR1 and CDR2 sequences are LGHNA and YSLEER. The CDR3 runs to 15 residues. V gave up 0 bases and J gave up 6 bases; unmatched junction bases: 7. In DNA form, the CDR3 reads TGCGCCAGCAGCCAAGAAGGGACAGGACTTCTCGAGCAGTACTTC. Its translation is CASSQEGTGLLEQYF.

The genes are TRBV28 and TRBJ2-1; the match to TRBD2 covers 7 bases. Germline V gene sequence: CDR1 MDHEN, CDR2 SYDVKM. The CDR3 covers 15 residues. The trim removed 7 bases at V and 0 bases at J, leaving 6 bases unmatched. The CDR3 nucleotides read TGTGCCAGCACCCCAGCGGGATCCTCCTACAATGAGCAGTTCTTC. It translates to CASTPAGSSYNEQFF.

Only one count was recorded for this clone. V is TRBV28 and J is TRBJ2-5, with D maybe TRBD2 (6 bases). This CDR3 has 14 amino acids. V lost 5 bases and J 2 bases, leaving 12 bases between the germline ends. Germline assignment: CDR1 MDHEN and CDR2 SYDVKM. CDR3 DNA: TGTGCCAGCAGTATCATCGGGGGTCAAGAGACCCAGTACTTC. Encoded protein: CASSIIGGQETQYF.

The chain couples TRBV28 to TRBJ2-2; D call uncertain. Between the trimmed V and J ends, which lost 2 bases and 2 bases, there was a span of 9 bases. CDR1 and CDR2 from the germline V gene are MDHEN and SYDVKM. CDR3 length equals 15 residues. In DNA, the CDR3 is TGTGCCAGCAGTTTAACCAGGTCTAACACCGGGGAGCTGTTTTTT. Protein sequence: CASSLTRSNTGELFF.

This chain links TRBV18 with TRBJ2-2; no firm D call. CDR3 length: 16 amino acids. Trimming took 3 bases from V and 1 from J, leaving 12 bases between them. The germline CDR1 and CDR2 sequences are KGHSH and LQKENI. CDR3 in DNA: TGTGCCAGCTCACCCTTATCCGGGTTGAACACCGGGGAGCTGTTTTTT. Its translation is CASSPLSGLNTGELFF.

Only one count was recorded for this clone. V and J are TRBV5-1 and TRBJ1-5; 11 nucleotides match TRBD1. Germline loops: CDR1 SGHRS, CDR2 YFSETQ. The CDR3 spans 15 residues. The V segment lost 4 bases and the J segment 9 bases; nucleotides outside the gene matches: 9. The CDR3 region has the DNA TGCGCCAGCAGCCCCACCGGGGACAGGGGGGGGCCCCAGCATTTT. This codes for CASSPTGDRGGPQHF.

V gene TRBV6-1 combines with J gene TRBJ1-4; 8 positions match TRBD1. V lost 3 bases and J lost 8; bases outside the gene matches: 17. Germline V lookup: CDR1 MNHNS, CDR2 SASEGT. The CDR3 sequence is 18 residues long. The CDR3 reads CASSDRGQGAVEGEKLFF. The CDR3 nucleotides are TGTGCCAGCAGTGATCGGGGCCAGGGGGCGGTAGAAGGAGAAAAACTGTTTTTT.

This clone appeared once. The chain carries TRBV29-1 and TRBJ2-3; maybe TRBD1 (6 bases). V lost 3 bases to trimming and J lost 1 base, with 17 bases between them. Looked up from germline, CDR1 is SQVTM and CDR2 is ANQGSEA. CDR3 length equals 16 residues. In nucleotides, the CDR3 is TGCAGCGTTGAGACCCAGGGGTTGCGCGGCACAGATACGCAGTATTTT. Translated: CSVETQGLRGTDTQYF.

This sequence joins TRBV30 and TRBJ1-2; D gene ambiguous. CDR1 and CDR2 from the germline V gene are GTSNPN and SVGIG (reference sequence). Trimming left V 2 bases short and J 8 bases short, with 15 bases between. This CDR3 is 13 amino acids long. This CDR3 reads CAWSRQETGGYTF. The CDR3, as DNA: TGTGCCTGGAGTCGGCAGGAAACCGGGGGCTACACCTTC.

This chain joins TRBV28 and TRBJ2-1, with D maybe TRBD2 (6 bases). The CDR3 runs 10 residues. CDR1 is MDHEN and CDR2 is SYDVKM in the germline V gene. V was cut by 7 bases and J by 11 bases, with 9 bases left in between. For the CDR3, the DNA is TGTGCCAGCATGGGACTCCAGCAGTTCTTC. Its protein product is CASMGLQQFF.

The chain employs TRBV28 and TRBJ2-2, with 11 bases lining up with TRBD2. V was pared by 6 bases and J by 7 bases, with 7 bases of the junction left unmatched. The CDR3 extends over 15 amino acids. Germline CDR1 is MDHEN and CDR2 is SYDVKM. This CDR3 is CASRTSGKGVGELFF. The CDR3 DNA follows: TGTGCCAGCAGGACTAGCGGGAAAGGGGTCGGGGAGCTGTTTTTT.

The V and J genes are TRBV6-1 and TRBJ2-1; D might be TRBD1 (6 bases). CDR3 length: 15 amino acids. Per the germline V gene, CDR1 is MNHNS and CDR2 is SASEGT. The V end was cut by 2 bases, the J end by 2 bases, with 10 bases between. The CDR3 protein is CASSEWTAPYNEQFF. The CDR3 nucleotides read TGTGCCAGCAGTGAATGGACAGCCCCCTACAATGAGCAGTTCTTC.

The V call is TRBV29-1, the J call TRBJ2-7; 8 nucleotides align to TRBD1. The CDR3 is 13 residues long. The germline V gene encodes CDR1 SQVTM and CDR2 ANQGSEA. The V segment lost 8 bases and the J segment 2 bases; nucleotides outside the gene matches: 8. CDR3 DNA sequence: TGCAGCACCAGGACAGGGCCGACCTACGAGCAGTACTTC. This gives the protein CSTRTGPTYEQYF.